This T cell receptor beta chain was captured by sequencing in a study of preoperative IRX-2 immunotherapy in early breast cancer. The treatment was: preoperative locoregional IRX-2 cytokine immunotherapy. Preoperative locoregional IRX-2 cytokine immunotherapy was tested in the phase Ib source study. This CDR3 has 13 amino acids. V shed 6 bases and J 2 bases; nucleotides not matched to a gene: 3. CDR1 and CDR2 from the germline V gene are SQVTM and ANQGSEA. Profiled with immunoSEQ multiplex PCR; TCRdb holds only in-frame clones, not every one. The sample yields almost 35,000 clones, roughly 95% seen once.

This material was collected from a patient treated with IRX-2 immunotherapy. This chain links TRBV29-1 with TRBJ1-4; 7 positions agree with TRBD1. The sequence derives from a human donor with breast cancer. The CDR3 DNA follows: TGCAGCGTACAACAGGGGACTAATGAAAAACTGTTTTTT. As protein: CSVQQGTNEKLFF.